This T cell receptor beta chain was recorded in a study of blood T cells in healthy people across ages. Whole-study results and caveats: TCR beta diversity correlated strongly with naive T cell percentage.

The second PCR ran roughly 7 to 12 cycles with a sample-barcoded 5' primer and J-beta primers. TCRdb reprocessed the 5' RACE reads with MiXCR, giving one entry per CDR3 protein. The repertoire holds about 1.5 million distinct CDR3 sequences, with roughly two fifths as singletons. Concerning this clonotype: Its antigen is not identified.

Germline lookup yields CDR1 MDHEN and CDR2 SYDVKM. After removal of 5 bases from V and 6 bases from J, the junction contained 11 bases not matched to a gene. The CDR3 contains 16 residues. The TCR sequence derives from a young woman in good health. The V and J genes are TRBV28 and TRBJ2-3; the match to TRBD2 covers 10 bases. The sequenced material came from blood. In DNA form, the CDR3 reads TGTGCCAGCAGTCTAGGGGGACTAGCGATGTCGGATACGCAGTATTTT. This gives the protein CASSLGGLAMSDTQYF.